This T cell receptor beta chain was sequenced during a study of CD8 T cells in Susac syndrome. The CDR3 totals 14 residues. The ends were cut back, 3 bases at V and 5 bases at J, with 12 bases in the middle. Germline CDR1 reads SGDLS; CDR2 reads YYNGEE. The RNA, about 0.5 to 1 ug, was put through reverse transcription using random hexamers. MiXCR, applied by TCRdb to the immunoSEQ multiplex PCR reads, yields one record per CDR3 protein. The sample has 75,000 to 95,000 distinct CDR3 sequences, around nine tenths seen once; the top ten hold about 0.52%. The sequence was obtained from a human donor with multiple sclerosis. The sequenced sample was CD8+ T cells from PBMCs. The genes are TRBV9 and TRBJ2-1; TRBD1 might be the D (5 bases). CDR3 amino acids: CASSGPRGNNEQFF. CDR3 DNA sequence: TGTGCCAGCAGCGGTCCTAGGGGTAACAATGAGCAGTTCTTC.